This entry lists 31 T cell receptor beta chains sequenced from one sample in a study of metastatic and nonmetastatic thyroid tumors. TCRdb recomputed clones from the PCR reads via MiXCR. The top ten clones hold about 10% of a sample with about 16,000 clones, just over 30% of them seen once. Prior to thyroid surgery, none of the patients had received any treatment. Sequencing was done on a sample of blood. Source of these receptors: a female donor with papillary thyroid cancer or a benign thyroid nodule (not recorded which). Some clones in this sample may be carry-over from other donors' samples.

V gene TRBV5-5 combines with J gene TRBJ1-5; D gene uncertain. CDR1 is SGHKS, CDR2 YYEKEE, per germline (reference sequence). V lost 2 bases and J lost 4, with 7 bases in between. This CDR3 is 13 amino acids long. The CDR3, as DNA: TGTGCCAGCAGCTTCTGGGGAAATCAGCCCCAGCATTTT. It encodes CASSFWGNQPQHF.

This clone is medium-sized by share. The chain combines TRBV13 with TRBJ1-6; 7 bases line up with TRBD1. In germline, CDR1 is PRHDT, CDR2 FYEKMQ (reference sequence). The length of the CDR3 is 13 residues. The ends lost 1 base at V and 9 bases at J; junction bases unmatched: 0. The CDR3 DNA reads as TGTGCCAGCAGCTTAGACAGGGGTTCACCCCTCCACTTT. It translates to CASSLDRGSPLHF.

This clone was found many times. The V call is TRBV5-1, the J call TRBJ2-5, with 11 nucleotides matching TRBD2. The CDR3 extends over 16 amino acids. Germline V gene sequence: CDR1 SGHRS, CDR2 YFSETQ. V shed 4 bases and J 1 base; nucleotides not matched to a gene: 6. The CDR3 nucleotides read TGCGCCAGCAGCAACACCGGGACTAGCGGCCAAGAGACCCAGTACTTC. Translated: CASSNTGTSGQETQYF.

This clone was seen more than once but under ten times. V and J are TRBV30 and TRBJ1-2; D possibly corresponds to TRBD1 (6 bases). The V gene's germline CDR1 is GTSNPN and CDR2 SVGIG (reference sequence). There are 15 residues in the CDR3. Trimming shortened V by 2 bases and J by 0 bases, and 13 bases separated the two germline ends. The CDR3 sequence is CAWSRRDTSNYGYTF. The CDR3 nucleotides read TGTGCCTGGAGTAGGAGGGACACATCTAACTATGGCTACACCTTC.

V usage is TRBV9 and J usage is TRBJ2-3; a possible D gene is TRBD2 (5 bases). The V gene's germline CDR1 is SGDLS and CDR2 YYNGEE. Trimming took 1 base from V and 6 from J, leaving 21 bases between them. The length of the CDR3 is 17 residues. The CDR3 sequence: CASSVKGAVRVTDTQYF. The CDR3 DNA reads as TGTGCCAGCAGCGTAAAAGGAGCGGTACGCGTCACGGATACGCAGTATTTT.

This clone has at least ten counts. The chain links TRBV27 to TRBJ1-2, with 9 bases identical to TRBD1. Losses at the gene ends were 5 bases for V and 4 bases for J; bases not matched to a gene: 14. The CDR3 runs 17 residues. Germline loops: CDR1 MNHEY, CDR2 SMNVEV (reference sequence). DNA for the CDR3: TGTGCCAGCAGTACAGATCACCGACAGGGGGGTTTCTATGGCTACACCTTC. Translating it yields CASSTDHRQGGFYGYTF.

The CDR3: CASSPGTYGNTIYF. DNA of the CDR3: TGTGCCAGCTCGCCGGGGACATACGGAAACACCATATATTTT. The J gene is TRBJ1-3, the V gene TRBV18; TRBD1 might be the D (6 bases). The germline V gene encodes CDR1 KGHSH and CDR2 LQKENI. CDR3 size: 14 residues. Trimming removed 6 bases at V and 4 bases at J, with 13 bases between.

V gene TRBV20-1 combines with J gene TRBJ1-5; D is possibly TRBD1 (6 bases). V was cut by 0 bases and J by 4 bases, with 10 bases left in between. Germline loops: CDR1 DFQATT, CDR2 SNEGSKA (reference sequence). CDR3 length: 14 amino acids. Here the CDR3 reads CSAREGGQNQPQHF. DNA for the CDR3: TGCAGTGCTAGAGAGGGGGGACAAAATCAGCCCCAGCATTTT.

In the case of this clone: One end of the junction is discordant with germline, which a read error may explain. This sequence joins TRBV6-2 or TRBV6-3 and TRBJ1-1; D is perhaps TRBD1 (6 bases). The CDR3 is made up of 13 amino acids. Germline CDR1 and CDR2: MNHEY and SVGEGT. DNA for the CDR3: TGTGCCAGCATGGAGGGGGAGGACACTGAAGATTTCTTT. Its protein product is CASMEGEDTEDFF.

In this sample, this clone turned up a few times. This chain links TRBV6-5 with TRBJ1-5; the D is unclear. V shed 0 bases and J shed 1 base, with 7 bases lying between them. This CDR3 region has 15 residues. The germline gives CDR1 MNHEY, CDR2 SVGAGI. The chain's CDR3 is CASSYSIQSNQPQHF. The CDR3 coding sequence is TGTGCCAGCAGTTACTCGATACAGAGCAATCAGCCCCAGCATTTT.

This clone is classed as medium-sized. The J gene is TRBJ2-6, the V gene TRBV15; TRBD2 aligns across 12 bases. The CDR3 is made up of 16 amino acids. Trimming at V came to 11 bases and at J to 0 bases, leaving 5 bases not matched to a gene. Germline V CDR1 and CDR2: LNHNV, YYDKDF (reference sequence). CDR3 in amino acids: CAAASGGGSGANVLTF. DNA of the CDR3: TGTGCCGCGGCTAGCGGGGGGGGCTCTGGGGCCAACGTCCTGACTTTC.

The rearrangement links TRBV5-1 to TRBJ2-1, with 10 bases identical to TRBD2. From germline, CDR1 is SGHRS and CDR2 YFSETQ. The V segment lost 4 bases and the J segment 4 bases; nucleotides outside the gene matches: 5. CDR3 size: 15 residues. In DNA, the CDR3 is TGCGCCAGCAGCCGGACTAGCGGATCATACAATGAGCAGTTCTTC. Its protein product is CASSRTSGSYNEQFF. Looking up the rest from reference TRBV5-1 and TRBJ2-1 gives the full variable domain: KAGVTQTPRYLIKTRGQQVTLSCSPISGHRSVSWYQQTPGQGLQFLFEYFSETQRNKGNFPGRFSGRQFSNSRSEMNVSTLELGDSALYLCASSRTSGSYNEQFFGPGTRLTVL.

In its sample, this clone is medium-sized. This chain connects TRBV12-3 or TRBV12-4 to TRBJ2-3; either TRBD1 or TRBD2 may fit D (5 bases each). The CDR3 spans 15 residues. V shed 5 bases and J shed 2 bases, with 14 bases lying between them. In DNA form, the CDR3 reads TGTGCCAGCAGTGCCGGGACCAACCCCACAGATACGCAGTATTTT. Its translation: CASSAGTNPTDTQYF.

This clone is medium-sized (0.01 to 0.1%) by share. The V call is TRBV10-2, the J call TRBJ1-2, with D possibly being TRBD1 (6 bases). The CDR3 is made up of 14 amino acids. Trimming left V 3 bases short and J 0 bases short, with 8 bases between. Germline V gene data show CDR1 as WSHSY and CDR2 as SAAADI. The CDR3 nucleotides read TGCGCCAGCAGTGAACAGGGTCCTAACTATGGCTACACCTTC. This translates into CASSEQGPNYGYTF.

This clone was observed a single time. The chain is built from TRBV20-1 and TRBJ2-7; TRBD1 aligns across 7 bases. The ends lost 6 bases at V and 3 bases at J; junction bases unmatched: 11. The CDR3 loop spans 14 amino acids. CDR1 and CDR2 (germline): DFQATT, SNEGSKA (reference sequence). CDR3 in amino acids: CSAHSGTEFYEQYF. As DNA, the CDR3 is TGCAGTGCCCACTCCGGGACAGAGTTCTACGAGCAGTACTTC.

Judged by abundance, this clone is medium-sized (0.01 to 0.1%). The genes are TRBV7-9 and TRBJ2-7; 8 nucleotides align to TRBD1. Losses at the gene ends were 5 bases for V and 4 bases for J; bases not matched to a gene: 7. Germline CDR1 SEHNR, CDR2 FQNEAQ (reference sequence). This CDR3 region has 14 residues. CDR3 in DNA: TGTGCCAGCAGCCGATCCGGGACAGGATACGAGCAGTACTTC. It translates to CASSRSGTGYEQYF. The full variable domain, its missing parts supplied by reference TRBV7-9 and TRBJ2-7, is DTGVSQNPRHKITKRGQNVTFRCDPISEHNRLYWYRQTLGQGPEFLTYFQNEAQLEKSRLLSDRFSAERPKGSFSTLEIQRTEQGDSAMYLCASSRSGTGYEQYFGPGTRLTVT.

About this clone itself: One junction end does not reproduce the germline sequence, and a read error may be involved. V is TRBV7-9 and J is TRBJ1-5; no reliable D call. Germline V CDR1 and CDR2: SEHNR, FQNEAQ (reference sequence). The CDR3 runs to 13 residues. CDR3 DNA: TGCGCCAGCAGCTTGTGGGTGGACCAGCCCCAGCATTTT. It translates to CASSLWVDQPQHF.

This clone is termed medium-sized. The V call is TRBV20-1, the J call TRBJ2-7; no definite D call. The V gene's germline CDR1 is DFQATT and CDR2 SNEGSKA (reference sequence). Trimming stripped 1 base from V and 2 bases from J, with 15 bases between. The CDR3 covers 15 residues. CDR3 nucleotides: TGCAGTGCTAGAGTCTTTGAGGCCAGGACCTACGAGCAGTACTTC. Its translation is CSARVFEARTYEQYF.

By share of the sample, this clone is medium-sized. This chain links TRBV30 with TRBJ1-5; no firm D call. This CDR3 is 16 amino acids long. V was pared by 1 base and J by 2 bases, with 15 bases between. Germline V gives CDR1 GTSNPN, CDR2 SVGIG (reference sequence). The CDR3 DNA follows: TGTGCCTGGAGTGGCCCCACATTGTTGCGCAATCAGCCCCAGCATTTT. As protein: CAWSGPTLLRNQPQHF.

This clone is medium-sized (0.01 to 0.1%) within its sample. This CDR3 is CAWSTGGLGEKLFF. The CDR3 DNA is TGTGCCTGGAGTACGGGAGGGTTGGGTGAAAAACTGTTTTTT. The rearrangement links TRBV30 to TRBJ1-4; D gene unclear. The CDR3 totals 14 residues. V was trimmed by 2 bases and J by 7 bases, leaving 14 bases between them. Germline V gives CDR1 GTSNPN, CDR2 SVGIG (reference sequence).

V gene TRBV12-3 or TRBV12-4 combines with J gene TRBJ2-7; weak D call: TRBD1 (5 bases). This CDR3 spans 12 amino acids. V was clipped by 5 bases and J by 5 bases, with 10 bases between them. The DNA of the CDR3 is TGTGCCAGCAGTCCAGGGTTCCACGAGCAGTACTTC. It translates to CASSPGFHEQYF.

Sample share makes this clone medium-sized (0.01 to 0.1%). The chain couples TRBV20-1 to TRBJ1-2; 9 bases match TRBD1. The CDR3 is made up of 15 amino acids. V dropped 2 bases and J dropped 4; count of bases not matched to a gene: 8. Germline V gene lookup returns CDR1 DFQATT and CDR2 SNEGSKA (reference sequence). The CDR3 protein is CSARRGSTGGYGYTF. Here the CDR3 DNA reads TGCAGTGCTAGACGGGGTTCGACAGGGGGCTATGGCTACACCTTC.

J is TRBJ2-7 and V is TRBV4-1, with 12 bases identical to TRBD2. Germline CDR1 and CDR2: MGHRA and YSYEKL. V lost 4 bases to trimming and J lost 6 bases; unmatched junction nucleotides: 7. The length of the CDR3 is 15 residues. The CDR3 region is CASSPHELAGGEQYF. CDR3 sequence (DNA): TGCGCCAGCAGCCCCCACGAACTAGCGGGAGGCGAGCAGTACTTC.

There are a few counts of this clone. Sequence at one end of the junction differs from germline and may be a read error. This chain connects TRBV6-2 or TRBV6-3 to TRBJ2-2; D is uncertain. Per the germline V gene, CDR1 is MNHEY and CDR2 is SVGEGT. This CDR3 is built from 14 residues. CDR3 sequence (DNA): TGTGCCAGCGGTTACTCCTCGAATACCGGGGAGCTGTTTTTT. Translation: CASGYSSNTGELFF.

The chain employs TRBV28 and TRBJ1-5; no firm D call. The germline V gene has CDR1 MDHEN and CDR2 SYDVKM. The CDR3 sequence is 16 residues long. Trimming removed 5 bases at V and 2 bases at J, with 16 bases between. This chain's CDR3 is CASSPKGILGNQPQHF. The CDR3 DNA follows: TGTGCCAGCAGTCCCAAGGGCATTCTCGGCAATCAGCCCCAGCATTTT.

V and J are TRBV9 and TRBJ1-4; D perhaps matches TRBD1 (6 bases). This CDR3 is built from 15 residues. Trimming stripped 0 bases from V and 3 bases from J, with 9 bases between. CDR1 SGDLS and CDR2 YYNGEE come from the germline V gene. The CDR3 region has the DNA TGTGCCAGCAGCGTAGGGGGACACGCTAATGAAAAACTGTTTTTT. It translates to CASSVGGHANEKLFF. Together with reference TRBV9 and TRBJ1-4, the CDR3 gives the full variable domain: DSGVTQTPKHLITATGQRVTLRCSPRSGDLSVYWYQQSLDQGLQFLIQYYNGEERAKGNILERFSAQQFPDLHSELNLSSLELGDSALYFCASSVGGHANEKLFFGSGTQLSVL.

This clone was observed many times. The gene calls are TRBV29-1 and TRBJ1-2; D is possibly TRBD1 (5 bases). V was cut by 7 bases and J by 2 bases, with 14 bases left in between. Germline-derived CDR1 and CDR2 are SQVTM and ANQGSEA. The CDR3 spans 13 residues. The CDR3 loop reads CSAGPDKNYGYTF. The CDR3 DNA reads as TGCAGCGCCGGTCCGGACAAGAACTATGGCTACACCTTC.

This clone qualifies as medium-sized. For the CDR3, the DNA is TGTGCCAGCAGTGCCAACTATGGCTACACCTTC. Translation gives CASSANYGYTF. The chain links TRBV6-1 to TRBJ1-2; D is unresolved. With 4 bases removed from V and 2 bases from J, the gap between germline ends came to 2 bases. Germline CDR1 MNHNS, CDR2 SASEGT. The CDR3 loop spans 11 amino acids.

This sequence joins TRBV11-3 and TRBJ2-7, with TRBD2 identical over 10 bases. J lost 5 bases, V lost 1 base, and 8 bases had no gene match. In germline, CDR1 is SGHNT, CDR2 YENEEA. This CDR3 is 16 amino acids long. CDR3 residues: CASSLGASGRGHEQYF. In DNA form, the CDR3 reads TGTGCCAGCAGCTTAGGGGCTAGCGGGAGAGGCCACGAGCAGTACTTC.

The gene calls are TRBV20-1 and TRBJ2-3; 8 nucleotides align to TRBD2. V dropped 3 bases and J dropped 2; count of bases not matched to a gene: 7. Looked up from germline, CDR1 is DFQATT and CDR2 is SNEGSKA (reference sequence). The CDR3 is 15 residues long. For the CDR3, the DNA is TGCAGTGCTAGTCGAGCGGGGGCTATCACAGATACGCAGTATTTT. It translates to CSASRAGAITDTQYF.

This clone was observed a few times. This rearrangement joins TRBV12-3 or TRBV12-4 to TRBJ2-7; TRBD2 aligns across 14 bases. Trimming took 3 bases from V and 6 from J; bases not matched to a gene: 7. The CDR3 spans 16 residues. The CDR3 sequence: CASSLGLAGAGGEQYF. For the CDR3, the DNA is TGTGCCAGCAGTTTGGGACTAGCGGGAGCGGGGGGCGAGCAGTACTTC.